These T cell receptor beta chains were read from a single sample in a study of graft-versus-host responses after intestinal transplantation. Generated by immunoSEQ multiplex PCR, the TCRdb table keeps only in-frame clones and is missing some. The sample lists 25,000 to 35,000 clones, roughly 80% occurring once. No antigen has been identified for these receptors. This material consisted of unstimulated CD8+ T cells sorted from spleen or lymph node cells, taken before intestinal transplant. The receptors here all came from a human donor who received an intestinal transplant. Each CDR3 is given with its conserved first and last residue.

J	V	CDR3
TRBJ2-2	TRBV7-8	CASSSARLANTGELFF
TRBJ2-7	TRBV29-1	CSVEDGTRGRDYEQYF
TRBJ2-7	TRBV7-9	CASSLARQGGDEQYF
TRBJ2-5	TRBV5-4	CASSSRTIEETQYF
TRBJ2-3	TRBV5-4	CASSWGPPLGQYF
TRBJ1-2	TRBV7-9	CASSSDLGRVYGYTF
TRBJ2-7	TRBV6-5	CASSYSLDRFYEQYF
TRBJ2-1	TRBV19	CASSLGGNEQFF
TRBJ1-1	TRBV6-5	CASSSLQGANTEAFF
TRBJ2-7	TRBV10-3	CAISEGQGYEQYF
TRBJ2-3	TRBV14	CASSHGYTQYF
TRBJ2-3	TRBV27	CASSNLAGSTDTQYF
TRBJ2-1	TRBV28	CASSLEEGLALGNEQFF
TRBJ2-5	TRBV30	CAWSVLGSGQETQYF
TRBJ2-7	TRBV27	CASCPGQGVTYEQYF
TRBJ2-5	TRBV7-9	CASSLDWEQETQYF
TRBJ2-3	TRBV11-2	CASSFLGLAGEDTQYF
TRBJ2-3	TRBV5-1	CASSPWTSGVPTDTQYF
TRBJ2-7	TRBV28	CASSPDRNSYEQYF
TRBJ1-3	TRBV6-1	CASSRQDFSGNTIYF
TRBJ1-1	TRBV7-9	CASSILDSLNTEAFF
TRBJ1-3	TRBV5-1	CASSLDTGNTIYF
TRBJ1-4	TRBV11-2	CASSLEGTGSEKLFF
TRBJ2-7	TRBV27	CASSFDSGRAGEQYF
TRBJ2-1	TRBV15	CATSRGGGAHNEQFF
TRBJ2-7	TRBV15	CATSRGTGSYEQYF
TRBJ1-2	TRBV19	CASGHRLGYTF
.	TRBV6-1	CASSAFSGQGPYEQYF
TRBJ1-2	TRBV19	CASSLAGQGLYGYTF
TRBJ2-7	TRBV10-3	CAISPGQHYEQYF
TRBJ1-1	TRBV5-5	CASSLYPQYRNTEAFF
TRBJ2-1	TRBV15	CATSRGGTSGYYNEQFF
TRBJ2-1	TRBV5-1	CASRLAGENNEQFF
TRBJ1-5	TRBV11-2	CASSLGAGNQPQHF
TRBJ2-5	TRBV10-3	CATWAEGGETQYF
TRBJ2-1	TRBV27	CASSPTTSSYNEQFF
TRBJ2-7	TRBV10-1	CASSEGSSYEQYF
TRBJ2-3	TRBV6-5	CASSYSTSFGDTQYF